This entry lists 25 T cell receptor beta chains sequenced from one sample in a study of T cells in localized non-small cell lung cancer. Some clones are missing from TCRdb's copy, which holds only in-frame ones; the method was immunoSEQ multiplex PCR. Altogether fewer than 2,500 clones are present, about 40% being singletons, with the ten largest covering roughly 10%. Sequencing used lung tumor tissue, obtained before any cancer treatment. The receptors come from a male donor aged 60 or over with stage II squamous cell lung carcinoma.

V gene TRBV5-1 combines with J gene TRBJ1-4; the match to TRBD1 covers 7 bases. The CDR3 runs 15 residues. V trimming: 2 bases; J trimming: 5 bases; junction bases outside the gene matches: 6. Germline CDR1 SGHRS, CDR2 YFSETQ. The chain's CDR3 is CASSFRDSENEKLFF. CDR3 DNA sequence: TGCGCCAGCAGCTTTCGGGACAGTGAGAATGAAAAACTGTTTTTT.

This clone was found a few times. The V and J genes are TRBV6-8 and TRBJ1-5, with D hard to call. V lost 0 bases to trimming and J lost 10 bases, with 16 bases between them. The germline V gene encodes CDR1 MNHGY and CDR2 SAAAGT. The CDR3 contains 15 residues. The CDR3 spells CASSYSRLKGFPQHF. The CDR3 bases are TGTGCCAGCAGTTACTCGAGACTCAAAGGCTTCCCCCAGCATTTT.

The rearrangement links TRBV19 to TRBJ2-5; TRBD1 is a possible D gene (5 bases). Trimming removed 4 bases from V and 1 base from J, with 7 bases in between. Germline CDR1 LNHDA, CDR2 SQIVND (reference sequence). CDR3 length: 13 amino acids. The CDR3 nucleotides read TGTGCCAGTAGTACAGACAGCCAAGAGACCCAGTACTTC. As protein: CASSTDSQETQYF. The variable domain in full, completed from reference TRBV19 and TRBJ2-5, reads DGGITQSPKYLFRKEGQNVTLSCEQNLNHDAMYWYRQDPGQGLRLIYYSQIVNDFQKGDIAEGYSVSREKKESFPLTVTSAQKNPTAFYLCASSTDSQETQYFGPGTRLLVL.

This clone was picked up a small number of times. The gene calls are TRBV9 and TRBJ2-7, with no clear D. V was pared by 0 bases and J by 2 bases, with 6 bases between. This CDR3 comprises 13 residues. Germline CDR1 reads SGDLS; CDR2 reads YYNGEE. CDR3 nucleotide sequence: TGTGCCAGCAGCGTAGGGGTTGCCTACGAGCAGTACTTC. Residues: CASSVGVAYEQYF.

This clone was recorded a few times. The gene calls are TRBV5-1 and TRBJ2-5, with TRBD1 matching 10 bases. Germline CDR1 reads SGHRS; CDR2 reads YFSETQ. CDR3 length: 15 residues. The ends lost 4 bases at V and 4 bases at J; junction bases unmatched: 7. CDR3 sequence (DNA): TGCGCCAGCAGCCCCACCGGGACAGGGGTAGAGACCCAGTACTTC. Translated: CASSPTGTGVETQYF.

This clone is labeled as medium-sized. The V and J genes are TRBV6-8 and TRBJ2-1, with D perhaps matching TRBD1 (6 bases). The V end lost 5 bases, the J end lost 5 bases, and 13 bases lay between the germline ends. The CDR3 sequence is 14 residues long. Germline V gene sequence: CDR1 MNHGY, CDR2 SAAAGT. CDR3 DNA: TGTGCCAGCAGTCTTGTTAGGACAGACAATGAGCAGTTCTTC. This gives the protein CASSLVRTDNEQFF.

The gene calls are TRBV10-3 and TRBJ2-7, with 11 bases that match TRBD1. This CDR3 has 15 residues. CDR1 ENHRY and CDR2 SYGVKD come from the germline V gene. The V and J ends lost 2 bases and 5 bases, in that order; junction bases with no gene match: 5. CDR3 region: CAISELRTGGDEQYF. In DNA, the CDR3 is TGTGCCATCAGTGAGCTTAGGACAGGGGGCGACGAGCAGTACTTC.

This clone was detected only a few times. This chain uses TRBV9 with TRBJ2-5, with D possibly being TRBD2 (5 bases). Looked up from germline, CDR1 is SGDLS and CDR2 is YYNGEE. The CDR3 totals 13 residues. The ends were cut back, 5 bases at V and 4 bases at J, with 12 bases in the middle. CDR3 residues: CASSADGRETQYF. The CDR3 nucleotides are TGTGCCAGCAGTGCCGATGGGAGAGAGACCCAGTACTTC.

The rearrangement joins TRBV14 to TRBJ1-1; D is undetermined. Trimming left V 0 bases short and J 5 bases short, with 10 bases between. Germline values: CDR1 SGHDN, CDR2 FVKESK. This CDR3 has 14 amino acids. This chain's CDR3 is CASSQEYRTTEAFF. The CDR3 bases are TGTGCCAGCAGCCAAGAATACAGAACAACTGAAGCTTTCTTT.

The V gene is TRBV18, the J gene TRBJ2-5; 11 bases are a match to TRBD2. CDR3 length: 15 amino acids. Losses at the gene ends were 6 bases for V and 1 base for J; bases not matched to a gene: 4. The germline gives CDR1 KGHSH, CDR2 LQKENI. CDR3: CASSPGTSGQETQYF. DNA of the CDR3: TGTGCCAGCTCCCCAGGGACTAGCGGCCAAGAGACCCAGTACTTC.

Comments on this clone: At one boundary the junction diverges from the germline segment, which might be a read error. This chain connects TRBV6-1 to TRBJ1-5; D gene unclear. There are 12 residues in the CDR3. The germline gives CDR1 MNHNS, CDR2 SASEGT. CDR3 nucleotide sequence: TGTGCCATCAGTGAAGGGAATCAGCCCCAGCATTTT. The encoded protein is CAISEGNQPQHF.

The V and J genes are TRBV4-1 and TRBJ2-3; TRBD2 might be the D (6 bases). The CDR3 extends over 13 amino acids. Trimming stripped 1 base from V and 7 bases from J, with 9 bases between. Germline V gives CDR1 MGHRA, CDR2 YSYEKL. Here the CDR3 DNA reads TGCGCCAGCAGCCAAGCAGGACTAAATACGCAGTATTTT. Translating it yields CASSQAGLNTQYF.

The rearrangement links TRBV6-8 to TRBJ1-2; D call uncertain. The germline CDR1 and CDR2 sequences are MNHGY and SAAAGT. The CDR3 loop spans 14 amino acids. Trimming left V 1 base short and J 3 bases short, with 9 bases between. This CDR3 reads CASSYYTVYYGYTF. In DNA, the CDR3 is TGTGCCAGCAGTTACTACACAGTCTACTATGGCTACACCTTC.

This chain joins TRBV1 and TRBJ2-2; TRBD1 is the table's D call, not checked against the DNA. TRBV1 is termed a pseudogene. The CDR3 loop spans 17 amino acids. The chain's CDR3 is CASSLSGQGAGTGELFF. CDR3 nucleotide sequence: TGCGCCAGCAGCCTCTCCGGACAGGGGGCAGGGACCGGGGAGCTGTTTTTT.

This clone is medium-sized by share. The CDR3 DNA follows: TGTGCCAGCAGCCCCGGATTGTTAGCGGATACGCAGTATTTT. This encodes CASSPGLLADTQYF. V and J are TRBV11-3 and TRBJ2-3; tentatively, D is TRBD2 (5 bases). The CDR3 runs to 14 residues. The germline V and J ends were trimmed by 5 bases and 6 bases, with 15 bases remaining between them. Germline V gene sequence: CDR1 SGHNT, CDR2 YENEEA.

This clone was counted only a few times. The chain recombines TRBV11-3 with TRBJ1-1; no clear D. The V and J ends lost 2 bases and 4 bases respectively, with 11 bases between them. The CDR3 consists of 14 residues. CDR1 is SGHNT, CDR2 YENEEA, per germline. DNA of the CDR3: TGTGCCAGCAGCTTATGGGAGGAGAGCACTGAAGCTTTCTTT. Amino acid sequence: CASSLWEESTEAFF.

This clone was counted only a few times. Germline is not matched at one junction end, which may reflect a read error. The chain couples TRBV4-1 to TRBJ2-3; D gene ambiguous. The germline CDR1 and CDR2 sequences are MGHRA and YSYEKL. The CDR3 loop spans 12 amino acids. This CDR3 is CTSSPASQVQYF. In nucleotides, the CDR3 is TGCACCAGCAGCCCGGCGTCTCAGGTGCAGTATTTT.

J is TRBJ1-1 and V is TRBV19; D remains ambiguous. The germline V and J ends were trimmed by 2 bases and 1 base, with 8 bases remaining between them. The germline V gene has CDR1 LNHDA and CDR2 SQIVND (reference sequence). The CDR3 runs to 14 residues. The CDR3 DNA reads TGTGCCAGTAGTATATTAGGGAGGAACACTGAAGCTTTCTTT. Its translation: CASSILGRNTEAFF.

The chain recombines TRBV6-8 with TRBJ2-7; possible D gene TRBD1, 6 bases. Trimming left V 0 bases short and J 2 bases short, with 14 bases between. CDR3 size: 16 residues. Germline V lookup: CDR1 MNHGY, CDR2 SAAAGT. The CDR3 sequence is CASSYSVLGTTYEQYF. The CDR3 DNA is TGTGCCAGCAGTTACTCAGTCCTAGGGACAACCTACGAGCAGTACTTC.

There are a few counts of this clone. V usage is TRBV9 and J usage is TRBJ2-3, with 8 bases that match TRBD2. The CDR3 has 15 residues. Germline V gene lookup returns CDR1 SGDLS and CDR2 YYNGEE. The V gene end was trimmed by 4 bases and the J gene end by 6 bases; junction bases not matched to a gene: 10. The CDR3 coding sequence is TGTGCCAGCAGCCCCGGACTAGCCTCCCCGGATACGCAGTATTTT. Translation: CASSPGLASPDTQYF.

This clone was seen only a few times. The V call is TRBV7-2, the J call TRBJ1-3, with D hard to call. Germline V gene sequence: CDR1 SGHTA, CDR2 FQGNSA. Trimming removed 2 bases from V and 0 bases from J, with 11 bases in between. The CDR3 consists of 16 residues. CDR3: CASSLQPGVSGNTIYF. CDR3 nucleotide sequence: TGTGCCAGCAGCTTACAACCCGGTGTCTCTGGAAACACCATATATTTT.

The rearrangement uses TRBV28 and TRBJ1-4; D is ambiguous. The germline V and J ends were trimmed by 6 bases and 8 bases, with 16 bases remaining between them. The CDR3 has 14 amino acids. CDR1 MDHEN and CDR2 SYDVKM come from the germline V gene. The CDR3 region is CASRPRGGGEKLFF. The CDR3 coding sequence is TGTGCCAGCAGGCCACGGGGAGGAGGAGAAAAACTGTTTTTT.

This clone was recorded a few times. The chain employs TRBV28 and TRBJ1-5, with D maybe TRBD1 (6 bases). Germline V gene lookup returns CDR1 MDHEN and CDR2 SYDVKM. V was clipped by 3 bases and J by 0 bases, with 9 bases between them. The CDR3 covers 15 residues. This CDR3 is CASSFRGYSNQPQHF. CDR3 DNA sequence: TGTGCCAGCAGTTTTAGGGGGTATAGCAATCAGCCCCAGCATTTT.

The chain uses TRBV28 and TRBJ1-1; 7 nucleotides match TRBD1. Trimming at V came to 5 bases and at J to 1 base, leaving 7 bases not matched to a gene. The germline V gene encodes CDR1 MDHEN and CDR2 SYDVKM. The CDR3 is 15 residues long. CDR3 bases: TGTGCCAGCAGTCGTTCCGGGACAGCGAACACTGAAGCTTTCTTT. It is translated as CASSRSGTANTEAFF.

The rearrangement joins TRBV11-3 to TRBJ2-7; perhaps TRBD2 as D (6 bases). Germline CDR1 and CDR2: SGHNT and YENEEA. The CDR3 contains 14 residues. Trimming left V 5 bases short and J 1 base short, with 12 bases between. CDR3 loop: CASSHRGLSYEQYF. The CDR3 DNA follows: TGTGCCAGCAGCCACCGGGGACTTTCCTACGAGCAGTACTTC.